Listed below are T cell receptor beta chains from one sample, sequenced in a study of T-cell memory formation after mild COVID-19. TCRdb analysed the 5' RACE reads with MiXCR anew, one entry per CDR3 protein. In the table there are under 550,000 distinct CDR3 sequences, 15% to 20% of which are singletons. Sequencing was done on a sample of PBMCs or a T cell subset sorted from them (not recorded which). The receptors were sampled from an adult woman who had mild COVID-19 (a few samples of this study predate the infection). Cell type and time point are not known. The CDR3 runs from the conserved cysteine through the conserved F or W. D genes are given only for firm matches. Where a row states a size, it is once, few, many or the class of an expanded clone; other rows omit it.

>few|TRBJ2-2|TRBV15|NA
TGTGCCACCAGCGGAGCAGCACCCGGCACCGGGGAGCTGTTTTTT
CATSGAAPGTGELFF
>few|TRBJ1-6|TRBV7-9|TRBD1
TGTGCCAGCAGCCAAGGACAGGGGAGCTCACCCCTCCACTTT
CASSQGQGSSPLHF
>NA|TRBJ2-4|TRBV7-2|NA
TGTGCCAGCAGCTCCAAAGGGCTCACGGCCAAAAACATTCAGTACTTC
CASSSKGLTAKNIQYF
>NA|TRBJ1-6|TRBV6-5|NA
TGTGCCAGCAGTTACTCGATATGGAATAATTCACCCCTCCACTTT
CASSYSIWNNSPLHF
>NA|TRBJ2-7|TRBV9|TRBD1
TGTGCCAGCAGCGTAGAAGGGACAGGGTCCTACGAGCAGTACTTC
CASSVEGTGSYEQYF
>NA|TRBJ2-5|TRBV7-2|NA
TGTGCCAGCAGTTTCTCAATTACGGAGACCCAGTACTTC
CASSFSITETQYF
>few|TRBJ2-1|TRBV2|NA
TGTGCCAGCAGTGGCCTTCTTGAGCAGTTCTTC
CASSGLLEQFF
>few|TRBJ2-7|TRBV3-1|NA
TGTGCCAGCAGCCAAGCGCACCTGACAGAATACGAGCAGTACTTC
CASSQAHLTEYEQYF
>few|TRBJ2-7|TRBV7-2|NA
TGTGCCAGCAGACGAGGCAGGAGCTCCTACGAGCAGTACTTC
CASRRGRSSYEQYF
>NA|TRBJ1-2|TRBV3-1|TRBD1
TGTGCCAGCCGTCTTTCCGGACAGGGTCTTCATGGCTACACCTTC
CASRLSGQGLHGYTF
>many|TRBJ2-1|TRBV7-2|TRBD1
TGTGCCAGCAGCCATACAGGGGTTGAGCAGTTCTTC
CASSHTGVEQFF
>many|TRBJ2-3|TRBV19|NA
TGTGCCAGTACCCTCGGTGCGGCAGATACGCAGTATTTT
CASTLGAADTQYF
>few|TRBJ2-5|TRBV11-2|TRBD2
TGTGCCAGCAGCGGCCTTATAGCGGGAGGTCCAGAGACCCAGTACTTC
CASSGLIAGGPETQYF
>NA|TRBJ2-1|TRBV29-1|NA
TGCAGCGTTGAAGAGGAAGACAGAGAGCCAGTAAGGTACAATGAGCAGTTCTTC
CSVEEEDREPVRYNEQFF
>NA|TRBJ2-7|TRBV5-5|TRBD2
TGTGCCAGCAGCCCCTGGACTAGCGGGATACTCGAGCAGTACTTC
CASSPWTSGILEQYF
>few|TRBJ2-1|TRBV3-1|NA
TGTGCCAGCAGCCAAAAGTTGCGGGGCACCTACAATGAGCAGTTCTTC
CASSQKLRGTYNEQFF
>few|TRBJ2-7|TRBV4-2|TRBD2
TGTGCCAGCAGCCCCATCCCCAGCGGGGGGCAATTCTACGAGCAGTACTTC
CASSPIPSGGQFYEQYF
>few|TRBJ2-1|TRBV12-3/TRBV12-4|TRBD1
TGTGCCAGCAGTCCCCTACAGGGGATGCACTACAATGAGCAGTTCTTC
CASSPLQGMHYNEQFF
>few|TRBJ2-7|TRBV15|NA
TGTGCCACCAGCAGTAACCGGGACTCTGCCTACGAGCAGTACTTC
CATSSNRDSAYEQYF
>once|TRBJ2-5|TRBV25-1|NA
TGTGCCAGCAGTGACAAGACTAGTCGAGAGACCCAGTACTTC
CASSDKTSRETQYF
>few|TRBJ1-1|TRBV5-5|NA
TGTGCCAGCAGCCGCGGACCAACGAACACTGAAGCTTTCTTT
CASSRGPTNTEAFF
>NA|TRBJ2-5|TRBV3-1|TRBD2
TGTGCCAGCAGCCAAGATCGGGAAGCGGGGGGAAAGACCCAGTACTTC
CASSQDREAGGKTQYF
>many|TRBJ2-7|TRBV7-2|NA
TGTGCCAGCAGCTCTTTAGCGGTGAGCTCCTACGAGCAGTACTTC
CASSSLAVSSYEQYF
>NA|TRBJ2-1|TRBV7-8|TRBD2
TGTGCCAGCAGCGCGGCTAGCGGGAGCAATGAGCAGTTCTTC
CASSAASGSNEQFF
>many|TRBJ2-3|TRBV24-1|NA
TGTGCCACCAGTGATTTGGGGGCGGATACGCAGTATTTT
CATSDLGADTQYF
>NA|TRBJ2-3|TRBV4-3|NA
TGCGCCAGCAGCCAAAGGCCCGGAACAGATACGCAGTATTTT
CASSQRPGTDTQYF
>NA|TRBJ2-5|TRBV24-1|NA
TGTGCCACCAGTGATTCCTTAAGGGCCACAGGGATCCAGTACTTC
CATSDSLRATGIQYF
>few|TRBJ1-2|TRBV5-1|NA
TGCGCCAGCAGCTTGGGGCCCGATGGCTACACCTTC
CASSLGPDGYTF
>few|TRBJ1-5|TRBV7-9|NA
TGTGCCAGCAGCTCGGAAGGGAACAATCAGCCCCAGCATTTT
CASSSEGNNQPQHF
>few|TRBJ2-3|TRBV6-5|NA
TGTGCCAGCAGTACTCCCTCTGCAGATACGCAGTATTTT
CASSTPSADTQYF
>NA|TRBJ2-7|TRBV15|NA
TGTGCCACCAGCAGCATCGGGGACACGTTAAACTACGAGCAGTACTTC
CATSSIGDTLNYEQYF
>few|TRBJ2-7|TRBV7-9|TRBD2
TGTGCCAGCAGGGCCGCTGCGGGGGGGGGCTCCTACGAGCAGTACTTC
CASRAAAGGGSYEQYF
>few|TRBJ2-1|TRBV3-1|NA
TGTGCCAGCAGCCAAGGGCTACTCTCCTACAATGAGCAGTTCTTC
CASSQGLLSYNEQFF
>few|TRBJ2-7|TRBV6-2/TRBV6-3|NA
TGTGCCAGCAAGTCCCCTCGTCCCTACGAGCAGTACTTC
CASKSPRPYEQYF
>few|TRBJ2-1|TRBV5-1|NA
TGCGCCAGCAGCTTGGACGGGAGACGAAATGAGCAGTTCTTC
CASSLDGRRNEQFF
>NA|TRBJ2-3|TRBV2|TRBD2
TGTGCCAGCAAGCCGGGACTAGTGGGGGGCACAGATACGCAGTATTTT
CASKPGLVGGTDTQYF
>few|TRBJ2-7|TRBV7-3|NA
TGTGCCAGCAGGAGGGACAATAAGTCCTCCTACGAGCAGTACTTC
CASRRDNKSSYEQYF
>many|TRBJ2-1|TRBV5-1|NA
TGCGCCAGCAGCTTGACGGGAGCACACTACAATGAGCAGTTCTTC
CASSLTGAHYNEQFF
>few|TRBJ2-7|TRBV30|NA
TGTGCCTGGAGTACTCAGGGGGGGCCCTACGAGCAGTACTTC
CAWSTQGGPYEQYF
>few|TRBJ2-4|TRBV5-1|NA
TGCGCCAGCAGCCAGGGACAGCCCGGGGGGCCCAAAAACATTCAGTACTTC
CASSQGQPGGPKNIQYF
>NA|TRBJ2-5|TRBV7-9|TRBD1
TGTGCCAGCAGCTTCATACGGGACAGAGAGACCCAGTACTTC
CASSFIRDRETQYF
>NA|TRBJ1-5|TRBV12-3/TRBV12-4|NA
TGTGCCAGCATTATAGGATGGGGGCCCCAGCATTTT
CASIIGWGPQHF
>few|TRBJ1-1|TRBV12-3/TRBV12-4|NA
TGTGCCAGCAGTTTGGGACACCGGAACACTGAAGCTTTCTTT
CASSLGHRNTEAFF
>few|TRBJ1-2|TRBV7-9|NA
TGTGCCAGCAGCTCACCAGGGTACTATGGCTACACCTTC
CASSSPGYYGYTF
>few|TRBJ2-3|TRBV12-3/TRBV12-4|NA
TGTGCCAGCAGTCTCCTCGGCGGGGTGGAAGATACGCAGTATTTT
CASSLLGGVEDTQYF
>once|TRBJ2-3|TRBV10-3|NA
TGTGCCATCAGTGACCCCGGAGGAGGCAGCTCAGATACGCAGTATTTT
CAISDPGGGSSDTQYF
>NA|TRBJ2-7|TRBV3-1|NA
TGTGCCAGCAGCCAAGATGGAGCAGCGGGCCGCGAGCAGTACTTC
CASSQDGAAGREQYF
>NA|TRBJ2-4|TRBV5-4|TRBD2
TGTGCCAGCAGCTCCGATAGCGGGTCCTTGAACATTCAGTACTTC
CASSSDSGSLNIQYF
>few|TRBJ2-1|TRBV7-6|NA
TGTGCCAGCAGCTCCAACGGAGCTAGCGTCTACAATGAGCAGTTCTTC
CASSSNGASVYNEQFF
>few|TRBJ1-3|TRBV6-5|NA
TGTGCCAGCAGTTACTCGGAAAGGACTGGAAACACCATATATTTT
CASSYSERTGNTIYF
>few|TRBJ1-1|TRBV12-3/TRBV12-4|NA
TGTGCCAGCAGTCTTCAAGGGGGGGCTCGGGTCAAAGCTTTCTTT
CASSLQGGARVKAFF
>few|TRBJ2-7|TRBV3-1|NA
TGTGCCAGCAGCCAAGATCTGGCAGGGCGAGGCAACGAGCAGTACTTC
CASSQDLAGRGNEQYF
>few|TRBJ2-7|TRBV7-9|NA
TGTGCCAGCAGCCCCGGCCCGGGACTTCCCAGCTCCTACGAGCAGTACTTC
CASSPGPGLPSSYEQYF
>NA|TRBJ2-1|TRBV7-3|TRBD2
TGTGCCAGCAGCCGTCAGGGACTAGCGGGGGTTTACAATGAGCAGTTCTTC
CASSRQGLAGVYNEQFF
>NA|TRBJ2-5|TRBV12-3/TRBV12-4|NA
TGTGCCAGCAGTTCGGGTGTTCGAGAGACCCAGTACTTC
CASSSGVRETQYF
>few|TRBJ2-7|TRBV20-1|TRBD1
TGCAGTGCAAAACCGGGACAGAAATCCTACGAGCAGTACTTC
CSAKPGQKSYEQYF
>NA|TRBJ1-2|TRBV21-1|NA
TGTGCCAGCAGCCCACGGCTTTGCAGGGTTACCTTC
CASSPRLCRVTF